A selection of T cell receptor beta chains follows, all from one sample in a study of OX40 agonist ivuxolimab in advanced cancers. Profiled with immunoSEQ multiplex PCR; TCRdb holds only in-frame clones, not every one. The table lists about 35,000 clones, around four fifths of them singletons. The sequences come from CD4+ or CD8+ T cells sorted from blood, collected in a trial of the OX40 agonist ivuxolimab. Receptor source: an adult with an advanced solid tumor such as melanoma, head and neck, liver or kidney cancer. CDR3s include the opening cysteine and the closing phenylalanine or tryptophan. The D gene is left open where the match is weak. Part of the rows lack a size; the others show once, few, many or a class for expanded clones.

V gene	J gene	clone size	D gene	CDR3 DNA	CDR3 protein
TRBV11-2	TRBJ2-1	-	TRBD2	TGTGCCAGCCGACTAGCGGGGTTGAATGAGCAGTTCTTC	CASRLAGLNEQFF
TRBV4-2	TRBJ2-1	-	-	TGTGCCAGCAGCCAAGTTGGAGGAAATGGGAATAATGAGCAGTTCTTC	CASSQVGGNGNNEQFF
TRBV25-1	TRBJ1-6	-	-	TGTGCCAGCAGTGATCCAGGGAAGAATTCACCCCTCCACTTT	CASSDPGKNSPLHF
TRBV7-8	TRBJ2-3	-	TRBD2	TGTGCCAGCAGCTTTCCCTTAGCGGGATGGTCAGATACGCAGTATTTT	CASSFPLAGWSDTQYF
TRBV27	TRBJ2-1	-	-	TGTGCCAGCAGTAGAGGTGTAGTGGGGAGTGAGTTCTTC	CASSRGVVGSEFF
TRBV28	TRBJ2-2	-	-	TGTGCCAGCAGTTTGTCACTTCACACCGGGGAGCTGTTTTTT	CASSLSLHTGELFF
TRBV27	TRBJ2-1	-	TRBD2	TGTGCCAGCAAACCGACTAGCGGGAGGAACCATGAGCAGTTCTTC	CASKPTSGRNHEQFF
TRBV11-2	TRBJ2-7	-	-	TGTGCCAGCAGCTCCGATTATAAGTACGAGCAGTACTTC	CASSSDYKYEQYF
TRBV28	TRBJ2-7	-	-	TGTGCCAGCAGTATCCAGGGAGGTCTCTACGAGCAGTACTTC	CASSIQGGLYEQYF
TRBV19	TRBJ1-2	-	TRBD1	TGTGCCAGTCACAGGGGTGGAACCTATGGCTACACCTTC	CASHRGGTYGYTF
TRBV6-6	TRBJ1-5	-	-	TGTGCCAGCAGTGGGACGGATTATCAGCCCCAGCATTTT	CASSGTDYQPQHF
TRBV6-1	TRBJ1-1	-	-	TGTGCCAGCAGTGTCCTCTTTCGGACGAACACTGAAGCTTTCTTT	CASSVLFRTNTEAFF
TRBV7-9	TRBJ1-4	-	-	TGTGCCAGCAGCTTACATTCAACTAATGAAAAACTGTTTTTT	CASSLHSTNEKLFF
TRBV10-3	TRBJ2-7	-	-	TGTGCCATCAGCGAAGGGCCGACAGTCTCCTACGAGCAGTACTTC	CAISEGPTVSYEQYF
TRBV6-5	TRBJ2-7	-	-	TGTGCCAGCAGTTACATGGGTTACGAGCAGTACTTC	CASSYMGYEQYF
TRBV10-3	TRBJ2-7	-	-	TGTGCCATCAGTGTCTTAAGACCGGACTACGAGCAGTACTTC	CAISVLRPDYEQYF
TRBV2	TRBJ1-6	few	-	TGTGCCAGCAGTCCAGGGTATAATTCACCCCTCCACTTT	CASSPGYNSPLHF
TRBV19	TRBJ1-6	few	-	TGTGCCAGTACCCTACAGGGTAGGAGTGATTCACCCCTCCACTTT	CASTLQGRSDSPLHF
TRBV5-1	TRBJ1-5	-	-	TGCGCCAGCAGCTTGGGTTCGGGGAAAAGTGAGCCCCAGCATTTT	CASSLGSGKSEPQHF
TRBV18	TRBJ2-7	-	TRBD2	TGTGCCAGCTCACCTCTAGCGGGGACTAGCGGTTCCTACGAGCAGTACTTC	CASSPLAGTSGSYEQYF
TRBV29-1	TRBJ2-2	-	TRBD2	TGCAGCGTAGGACTAGCGGGAGCTGGGGAGCTGTTTTTT	CSVGLAGAGELFF
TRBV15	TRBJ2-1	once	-	TGTGCCACCAGCATCCGATTCGGGGGGCCGGACAATGAGCAGTTCTTC	CATSIRFGGPDNEQFF
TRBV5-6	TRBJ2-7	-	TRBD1	TGTGCCAGCAGCTGGTGGGGACAGACCTCCTACGAGCAGTACTTC	CASSWWGQTSYEQYF
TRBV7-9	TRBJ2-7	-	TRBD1	TGTGCCAGCAGCTCCTACCGGGACAGAAACTCCTACGAGCAGTACTTC	CASSSYRDRNSYEQYF
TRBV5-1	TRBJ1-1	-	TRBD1	TGCGCCAGCCATCCCGCCACAGGGGCGAGCACTGAAGCTTTCTTT	CASHPATGASTEAFF
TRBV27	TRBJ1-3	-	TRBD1	TGTGCCAGCAGTTTAACAGGGGTAGGAAACACCATATATTTT	CASSLTGVGNTIYF
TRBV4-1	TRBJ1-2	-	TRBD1	TGCGCCAGCAGACAATTAGTGGACAGGGGGGGTTCTGGCTACACCTTC	CASRQLVDRGGSGYTF
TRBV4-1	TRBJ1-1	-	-	TGCGCCAGCAGCCAAGATGAGGGGCGCTGGGCAACTGAAGCTTTCTTT	CASSQDEGRWATEAFF
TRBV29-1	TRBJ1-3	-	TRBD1	TGCAGCGCTTACAGGGGGCCTGGAAACACCATATATTTT	CSAYRGPGNTIYF
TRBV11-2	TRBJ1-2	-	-	TGTGCCAGCAGCTCCTCTCCAAGCCGGGGGGCGGACTATGGCTACACCTTC	CASSSSPSRGADYGYTF
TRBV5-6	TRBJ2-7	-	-	TGTGCCAGCAGCCAAGGAGGCTCCCCGGGCTACGAGCAGTACTTC	CASSQGGSPGYEQYF
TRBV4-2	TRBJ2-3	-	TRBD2	TGTGCCAGCAGCCAAGATCTCCAGCGGGGCCACACAGATACGCAGTATTTT	CASSQDLQRGHTDTQYF
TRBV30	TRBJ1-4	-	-	TGTGCCTGGAGTGTGGGACTGTGGAAAACGTTTGGGGCTAATGAAAAACTGTTTTTT	CAWSVGLWKTFGANEKLFF
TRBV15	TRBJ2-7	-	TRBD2	TGTGCCACCAGCAGAGCTTCGACTAGCGGGATCGGATACGAGCAGTACTTC	CATSRASTSGIGYEQYF
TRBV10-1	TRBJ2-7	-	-	TGCGCCAGCAGTGAGGGGCTCTACGAGCAGTACTTC	CASSEGLYEQYF
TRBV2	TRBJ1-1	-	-	TGTGCCAGCAGTGAAGCAGAGGGAGGGAAAGCTTTCTTT	CASSEAEGGKAFF
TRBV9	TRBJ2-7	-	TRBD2	TGTGCCAGCAGCTATACTCCTAGCGGGGTTTCAAACGAGCAGTACTTC	CASSYTPSGVSNEQYF
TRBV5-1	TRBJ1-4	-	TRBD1	TGCGCCAGCAGCTCTGGACAGGGACGGGAAAAACTGTTTTTT	CASSSGQGREKLFF
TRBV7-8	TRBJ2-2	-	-	TGTGCCAGCAGAAGTCAGGGGCTGAACACCGGGGAGCTGTTTTTT	CASRSQGLNTGELFF
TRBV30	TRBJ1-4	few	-	TGTGCCTGGAGTGTATCGGCCAGAGTTAATGAAAAACTGTTTTTT	CAWSVSARVNEKLFF
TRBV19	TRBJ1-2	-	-	TGTGCCAGTAGTGTGCAGGGAGTGCATGGCTACACCTTC	CASSVQGVHGYTF
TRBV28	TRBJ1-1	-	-	TGTGCCAGCAGTCCCAGGGGTTCCTACACTGAAGCTTTCTTT	CASSPRGSYTEAFF
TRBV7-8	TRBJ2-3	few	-	TGTGCCAGCAGCTTAGTTAAGCAGACAGATACGCAGTATTTT	CASSLVKQTDTQYF
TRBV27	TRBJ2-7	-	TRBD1	TGTGCCAGCAGTTTATCCGGGACAGGGGGCTACGAGCAGTACTTC	CASSLSGTGGYEQYF
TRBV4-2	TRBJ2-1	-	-	TGTGCCAGCAGCCTCGGAACCGACAATGAGCAGTTCTTC	CASSLGTDNEQFF
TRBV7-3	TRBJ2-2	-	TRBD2	TGTGCCACCAAGGCCAGCGGGGTGAACACCGGGGAGCTGTTTTTT	CATKASGVNTGELFF
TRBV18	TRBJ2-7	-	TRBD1	TGTGCCAGCTCACAAGACAGGGGGCAAAGCGAGCAGTACTTC	CASSQDRGQSEQYF
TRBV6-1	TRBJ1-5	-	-	TGTGCCAGCAGTGTACGGGATAGCAATCAGCCCCAGCATTTT	CASSVRDSNQPQHF
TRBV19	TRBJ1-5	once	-	TGTGCCAGTAGTCCTACAAGGACGGTAAGCAATCAGCCCCAGCATTTT	CASSPTRTVSNQPQHF
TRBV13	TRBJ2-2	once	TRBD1	TGTGCCAGCAGCTTAGTCCGGGACAGGCGCTATAGCACCGGGGAGCTGTTTTTT	CASSLVRDRRYSTGELFF